This TCR beta chain originates from a study of blood T cell repertoires in COVID-19. For the study at large: Spain, Italy and the United States supplied samples that represented acute and convalescent COVID-19. T cells, B-cell-depleted T cells, or PBMCs provided the cDNA or gDNA that served as material.

Original processing methods: By means of reference gene primer amplification, nucleated cell counts were estimated. Repertoires were generated with immunoSEQ multiplex PCR, while TCRdb's copy carries only in-frame clones and drops some. Clone size and V and J calls were adopted from that table, with D and trimming inferred from the DNA. The sample lists fewer than 250,000 clones, around 91% occurring once. Sequencing was done on a sample of peripheral blood. This sequence was found in a woman aged 35 to 49 with acute or convalescent COVID-19.

Here the CDR3 DNA reads TGTGCCAGTAGTGCCCAGACTTATGGCTACACCTTC. As protein: CASSAQTYGYTF. The rearrangement links TRBV19 to TRBJ1-2, with D hard to call. Trimming took off 5 bases at V and 5 bases at J, with 9 bases between the two ends. CDR3 length: 12 amino acids. Germline values: CDR1 LNHDA, CDR2 SQIVND (reference sequence).